Listed here is a single TCR beta chain. Its antigen is not known. These data originate in a study of T cell responses to AZD1222 COVID-19 vaccine. Turning to the study itself: Samples with a second dose at about 4 or about 12 weeks were pooled together. Notes on the study in general: Spike-specific TCR breadth and depth were elevated following two AZD1222 doses. Nearly half of the spike-specific TCRs reportedly recognize variant regions that carry no mutations.

Here immunoSEQ multiplex PCR was the method, and the copy in TCRdb shows in-frame clones only, minus some. The table includes about 130,000 clones, 90% detected once. Per the germline V gene, CDR1 is LNHDA and CDR2 is SQIVND (reference sequence). V was shortened by 1 base and J by 5 bases, with 11 bases between the two germline ends. The CDR3 is 15 amino acids. The sequenced sample was peripheral blood, obtained on day 0 of AZD1222 vaccination. This chain uses TRBV19 with TRBJ2-2; D remains ambiguous. This TCR was recovered from an adult in good health. CDR3 in DNA: TGTGCCAGTAGTATAGGGGGTAGGCATACCGGGGAGCTGTTTTTT. It encodes CASSIGGRHTGELFF.